A single sample is the source of the 16 T cell receptor beta chains below, sequenced in a study of blood T cells in healthy people across ages. Next came a second PCR, run for about 6 to 11 cycles, which used a sample-barcoded 5' primer along with a J-beta primer mix. MiXCR, applied by TCRdb to the 5' RACE reads, yields one record per CDR3 protein. The data contain some 670,000 distinct CDR3 sequences, roughly half of them seen just once; the ten biggest clones take up roughly 14%. The sample consisted of blood. These receptor sequences come from a woman of 80 years or more in good health.

To note about this clonotype: It may be a read error: a sequence one base away is much more abundant. V and J are TRBV6-6 and TRBJ2-5; TRBD2 matches at 7 bases. Germline-derived CDR1 and CDR2 are MNHNY and SVGAGI (reference sequence). V lost 4 bases and J lost 11; bases outside the gene matches: 13. The CDR3 extends over 14 amino acids. CDR3 nucleotides: TGTGCCAGCAGTTCGGGGCTAGCGGCGAATGAGCAGTACTTC. Protein: CASSSGLAANEQYF.

The chain carries TRBV30 and TRBJ2-1; D gene unclear. This CDR3 comprises 14 residues. V lost 0 bases and J lost 8, with 14 bases in between. The V gene's germline CDR1 is GTSNPN and CDR2 SVGIG (reference sequence). Written as DNA, the CDR3 is TGTGCCTGGAGTGTTCCACTTAGGGTGGATGAGCAGTTCTTC. Its protein product is CAWSVPLRVDEQFF.

This chain uses TRBV3-1 with TRBJ1-6, with a possible D match to TRBD1 (5 bases). The germline V and J ends were trimmed by 8 bases and 7 bases, with 18 bases remaining between them. Per germline, CDR1 LGHDT and CDR2 YNNKEL (reference sequence). This CDR3 spans 15 amino acids. CDR3 region: CASGFFGRDNSPLHF. The CDR3 DNA is TGTGCCAGCGGATTTTTTGGACGGGACAATTCACCCCTCCACTTT.

This clonotype was observed at least ten times. The chain recombines TRBV2 with TRBJ1-1; D may be TRBD1 (5 bases). Trimming removed 10 bases from V and 11 bases from J, with 17 bases in between. Germline lookup yields CDR1 SNHLY and CDR2 FYNNEI. CDR3 size: 11 residues. The CDR3 DNA reads as TGTGCCAACCTCCGGGGCGTTTATGCTTTCTTT. This codes for CANLRGVYAFF.

This chain links TRBV15 with TRBJ1-5, with TRBD1 matching over 8 bases. The J segment lost 6 bases and the V segment lost 7 bases, leaving 11 bases of the junction unmatched. Germline V lookup: CDR1 LNHNV, CDR2 YYDKDF (reference sequence). CDR3 length: 15 residues. Here the CDR3 DNA reads TGTGCCACCACCAGCCGGACAGGGAGTGCTCAGCCCCAGCATTTT. Translation: CATTSRTGSAQPQHF.

The rearrangement links TRBV9 to TRBJ2-5; D might be TRBD1 or TRBD2, each matching 6 bases. Germline CDR1 and CDR2: SGDLS and YYNGEE. V was shortened by 2 bases and J by 11 bases, with 37 bases between the two germline ends. This CDR3 region has 20 residues. The CDR3 DNA is TGTGCCAGCAGCGTTGGCCCGAGACAGACAATAATGTGGGGGGCGAATGAGCAGTACTTC. It specifies CASSVGPRQTIMWGANEQYF.

This chain uses TRBV2 with TRBJ2-5, with D perhaps matching TRBD1 (5 bases). Germline assignment: CDR1 SNHLY and CDR2 FYNNEI. This CDR3 comprises 15 residues. With 7 bases removed from V and 1 base from J, the gap between germline ends came to 16 bases. The CDR3 DNA reads as TGTGCCAGCATACGACCACTGGGGCCCCAAGAGACCCAGTACTTC. It codes for CASIRPLGPQETQYF. Based on the CDR3 plus reference TRBV2 and TRBJ2-5, the full variable domain is EPEVTQTPSHQVTQMGQEVILRCVPISNHLYFYWYRQILGQKVEFLVSFYNNEISEKSEIFDDQFSVERPDGSNFTLKIRSTKLEDSAMYFCASIRPLGPQETQYFGPGTRLLVL.

V gene TRBV19 combines with J gene TRBJ2-2; 7 nucleotides agree with TRBD2. J was trimmed by 4 bases and V by 3 bases; bases with no gene match: 8. Germline V gene sequence: CDR1 LNHDA, CDR2 SQIVND (reference sequence). This CDR3 is 16 amino acids long. The CDR3 region is CASSIMGGSVTGELFF. In nucleotides, the CDR3 is TGTGCCAGTAGTATCATGGGAGGGTCTGTCACCGGGGAGCTGTTTTTT.

This clonotype was seen more than once but under ten times. The J gene is TRBJ2-7, the V gene TRBV20-1; 11 nucleotides line up with TRBD2. This CDR3 has 14 residues. J lost 7 bases, V lost 5 bases, and 10 bases had no gene match. Per germline, CDR1 DFQATT and CDR2 SNEGSKA (reference sequence). The CDR3 is CSAGNSGGANEQYF. DNA of the CDR3: TGCAGTGCTGGCAATAGCGGGGGGGCGAATGAGCAGTACTTC.

The chain employs TRBV9 and TRBJ2-1, with 15 bases lining up with TRBD2. Germline loops: CDR1 SGDLS, CDR2 YYNGEE. With 0 bases clipped from V and 9 bases from J, the junction kept 4 bases outside the gene matches. The CDR3 covers 16 residues. The CDR3, as DNA: TGTGCCAGCAGCGTAGAGGGACTAGCGGGAGGCAGTGAGCAGTTCTTC. It translates to CASSVEGLAGGSEQFF. Full variable domain (missing parts from reference TRBV9 and TRBJ2-1): DSGVTQTPKHLITATGQRVTLRCSPRSGDLSVYWYQQSLDQGLQFLIQYYNGEERAKGNILERFSAQQFPDLHSELNLSSLELGDSALYFCASSVEGLAGGSEQFFGPGTRLTVL.

This clonotype was detected ten times or more. The rearrangement links TRBV20-1 to TRBJ1-2; D might be TRBD1 (6 bases). Per the germline V gene, CDR1 is DFQATT and CDR2 is SNEGSKA (reference sequence). V was trimmed by 2 bases and J by 7 bases, leaving 20 bases between them. This CDR3 has 15 amino acids. This CDR3 is CSARLIRGQGSGYTF. In DNA, the CDR3 is TGCAGTGCTAGACTTATCAGGGGCCAGGGGTCTGGCTACACCTTC.

This clonotype showed up many times. In DNA form, the CDR3 reads TGTGCTAGTGGTTCCAGGGGTAGCGGGGGTTACAATGAGCAGTTCTTC. This encodes CASGSRGSGGYNEQFF. This chain uses TRBV12-5 with TRBJ2-1; the match to TRBD2 covers 9 bases. J lost 4 bases, V lost 4 bases, and 8 bases had no gene match. The CDR3 totals 16 residues. Per germline, CDR1 LGHNT and CDR2 FRNRAP.

The chain combines TRBV12-3 or TRBV12-4 with TRBJ1-5, with TRBD1 identical over 9 bases. This CDR3 contains 19 residues. After removal of 6 bases from V and 0 bases from J, the junction contained 15 bases not matched to a gene. CDR3 bases: TGTGCCAGCAGCGGAATATACCGGGACAGGGAGGATAGCAATCAGCCCCAGCATTTT. Its protein is CASSGIYRDREDSNQPQHF.

This chain uses TRBV3-1 with TRBJ1-1; TRBD1 matches at 7 bases. The CDR3 sequence is 14 residues long. The germline V gene has CDR1 LGHDT and CDR2 YNNKEL (reference sequence). V shed 4 bases, J shed 5 bases, and the junction held 7 bases outside the gene matches. For the CDR3, the DNA is TGTGCCAGCAGCCTCCCGGGACAGAGGACTGAAGCTTTCTTT. Its translation is CASSLPGQRTEAFF.

The chain links TRBV7-6 to TRBJ1-2; D remains unclear. V was shortened by 2 bases and J by 4 bases, with 11 bases between the two germline ends. The CDR3 length is 14 residues. Germline values: CDR1 SGHVS, CDR2 FNYEAQ. In DNA form, the CDR3 reads TGTGCCAGCAGCTTAACATCAGCCTTCTATGGCTACACCTTC. As protein: CASSLTSAFYGYTF.

The rearrangement joins TRBV5-4 to TRBJ2-7; D could derive from TRBD1 or TRBD2 (5 bases each). Trimming shortened V by 4 bases and J by 1 base, and 21 bases separated the two germline ends. Germline values: CDR1 SGHNT, CDR2 YYREEE (reference sequence). This CDR3 contains 17 residues. CDR3 coding DNA: TGTGCCAGCAGCACCGGGACCCCTGAATCGGGTTCCTACGAGCAGTACTTC. It specifies CASSTGTPESGSYEQYF. The entire variable domain, with the rest obtained from reference TRBV5-4 and TRBJ2-7, is as follows: ETGVTQSPTHLIKTRGQQVTLRCSSQSGHNTVSWYQQALGQGPQFIFQYYREEENGRGNFPPRFSGLQFPNYSSELNVNALELDDSALYLCASSTGTPESGSYEQYFGPGTRLTVT.